The 30 T cell receptor beta chains below come from one sample, sequenced in a study of T cell responses to AZD1222 COVID-19 vaccine. Clones were read by immunoSEQ multiplex PCR, and TCRdb kept only the in-frame ones, dropping some. The profile shows under 150,000 clones, 88% of them singletons. The specimen comprised peripheral blood, sampled 28 days after the second AZD1222 dose. These receptors all come from an adult who received the AZD1222 COVID-19 vaccine.

The chain combines TRBV9 with TRBJ1-6, with 7 bases aligning to TRBD1. Germline values: CDR1 SGDLS, CDR2 YYNGEE. V lost 2 bases, J lost 8 bases, and 4 bases stayed unmatched. The CDR3 contains 14 residues. This CDR3 is CASSVGTADSPLHF. Here the CDR3 DNA reads TGTGCCAGCAGCGTGGGGACAGCAGATTCACCCCTCCACTTT.

The gene calls are TRBV19 and TRBJ1-5; D is ambiguous. Trimming took 0 bases from V and 2 from J, leaving 17 bases between them. The germline CDR1 and CDR2 sequences are LNHDA and SQIVND (reference sequence). The CDR3 is 18 residues long. The CDR3 bases are TGTGCCAGTAGTATAGATCGTAAGAGGTTTTCCGGCAATCAGCCCCAGCATTTT. The encoded protein is CASSIDRKRFSGNQPQHF. The full variable domain, with the rest looked up from reference TRBV19 and TRBJ1-5, is DGGITQSPKYLFRKEGQNVTLSCEQNLNHDAMYWYRQDPGQGLRLIYYSQIVNDFQKGDIAEGYSVSREKKESFPLTVTSAQKNPTAFYLCASSIDRKRFSGNQPQHFGDGTRLSIL.

This chain's CDR3 is CASSPGATGGQPQHF. In DNA, the CDR3 is TGTGCCAGCTCACCAGGGGCGACGGGTGGGCAGCCCCAGCATTTT. This chain uses TRBV18 with TRBJ1-5; TRBD1 is a possible D gene (5 bases). CDR1 and CDR2 from the germline V gene are KGHSH and LQKENI. Trimming took off 2 bases at V and 7 bases at J, with 15 bases between the two ends. There are 15 residues in the CDR3.

The chain links TRBV5-4 to TRBJ1-2; the match to TRBD1 covers 10 bases. The germline gives CDR1 SGHNT, CDR2 YYREEE (reference sequence). V was clipped by 7 bases and J by 6 bases; unmatched bases: 12. This CDR3 has 15 amino acids. DNA of the CDR3: TGTGCCAGCGTCAGTACGGGACAGGGGATCGATGGCTACACCTTC. Translating it yields CASVSTGQGIDGYTF.

V and J are TRBV19 and TRBJ2-2; D remains ambiguous. The CDR3 covers 14 residues. V was cut by 6 bases and J by 0 bases, with 8 bases left in between. Germline CDR1 reads LNHDA; CDR2 reads SQIVND (reference sequence). The CDR3 region is CASRRTPNTGELFF. The CDR3 coding sequence is TGTGCCAGTAGGCGAACACCGAACACCGGGGAGCTGTTTTTT.

The chain is built from TRBV10-3 and TRBJ2-1; the match to TRBD2 covers 7 bases. The junction had 8 bases not matched to a gene; V was cut back by 3 bases and J by 0 bases. Germline lookup yields CDR1 ENHRY and CDR2 SYGVKD. There are 17 residues in the CDR3. The CDR3 loop is CAISETLAESSYNEQFF. CDR3 bases: TGTGCCATCAGTGAAACCCTAGCGGAGAGCTCCTACAATGAGCAGTTCTTC.

This clone was seen a few times. The identical CDR3 is also encoded by other nucleotide sequences in the sample. The rearrangement uses TRBV27 and TRBJ1-6, with TRBD1 matching 7 bases. Per germline, CDR1 MNHEY and CDR2 SMNVEV (reference sequence). The V gene end was trimmed by 2 bases and the J gene end by 7 bases; junction bases not matched to a gene: 2. The CDR3 consists of 14 residues. CDR3 in DNA: TGTGCCAGCAGTTTAGCAGGGGGGAATTCACCCCTCCACTTT. Translated: CASSLAGGNSPLHF.

This clone is a singleton in its sample. The chain employs TRBV5-1 and TRBJ2-7; 10 nucleotides line up with TRBD1. There are 14 residues in the CDR3. Germline values: CDR1 SGHRS, CDR2 YFSETQ. V lost 4 bases and J lost 4; bases outside the gene matches: 5. CDR3 in amino acids: CASSQGQGLYEQYF. The DNA for the CDR3 is TGCGCCAGCAGCCAGGGACAGGGGTTGTACGAGCAGTACTTC.

The chain uses TRBV7-9 and TRBJ2-5, with a weak D call TRBD2 (6 bases). This CDR3 has 14 amino acids. CDR1 SEHNR and CDR2 FQNEAQ come from the germline V gene (reference sequence). The germline V and J ends were trimmed by 2 bases and 3 bases, with 10 bases remaining between them. In DNA form, the CDR3 reads TGTGCCAGCAGCTTATTGGTAGCGGAAGAGACCCAGTACTTC. Amino acid sequence: CASSLLVAEETQYF.

This rearrangement joins TRBV3-1 (or the pseudogene TRBV3-2) to TRBJ1-1; possibly TRBD1 for D (5 bases). Trimming stripped 9 bases from V and 5 bases from J, with 19 bases between. Germline V gives CDR1 LGHDT, CDR2 YNNKEL (reference sequence). The CDR3 has 14 residues. Here the CDR3 DNA reads TGTGCCAGTGAGGGGAAGGGAGAAGGGACTGAAGCTTTCTTT. This translates into CASEGKGEGTEAFF.

V and J are TRBV5-4 and TRBJ1-6, with 10 nucleotides matching TRBD1. Germline CDR1 and CDR2: SGHNT and YYREEE (reference sequence). The CDR3 runs 14 residues. The J segment lost 9 bases and the V segment lost 4 bases, leaving 4 bases of the junction unmatched. The CDR3 bases are TGTGCCAGCAGCCCCGACAGGGGGCGTTCACCCCTCCACTTT. Its translation: CASSPDRGRSPLHF.

A note on this clone: The sample holds other DNA sequences that translate to the same CDR3. The V gene is TRBV5-1, the J gene TRBJ2-1, with 9 bases fitting TRBD2. CDR3 size: 15 residues. After removal of 3 bases from V and 1 base from J, the junction contained 2 bases not matched to a gene. Germline V CDR1 and CDR2: SGHRS, YFSETQ. CDR3 DNA sequence: TGCGCCAGCAGCTCGCTAGCGGGGTCCTACAATGAGCAGTTCTTC. Its protein is CASSSLAGSYNEQFF. The complete variable domain, with remaining parts taken from reference TRBV5-1 and TRBJ2-1, reads KAGVTQTPRYLIKTRGQQVTLSCSPISGHRSVSWYQQTPGQGLQFLFEYFSETQRNKGNFPGRFSGRQFSNSRSEMNVSTLELGDSALYLCASSSLAGSYNEQFFGPGTRLTVL.

The chain joins TRBV5-4 to TRBJ2-7; D might be TRBD2 (8 bases). Trimming shortened V by 4 bases and J by 0 bases, and 17 bases separated the two germline ends. Germline CDR1 SGHNT, CDR2 YYREEE (reference sequence). CDR3 length: 16 residues. In DNA, the CDR3 is TGTGCCAGCAGCCCCGGGGGGGGACAGACCTCCTACGAGCAGTACTTC. Protein: CASSPGGGQTSYEQYF.

The V gene is TRBV5-1, the J gene TRBJ2-5, with D perhaps matching TRBD1 (6 bases). The CDR3 has 14 residues. Germline V gene data show CDR1 as SGHRS and CDR2 as YFSETQ. The ends were cut back, 4 bases at V and 1 base at J, with 11 bases in the middle. The CDR3 DNA is TGCGCCAGCAGCCCCGGACAGACCCAAGAGACCCAGTACTTC. Residues: CASSPGQTQETQYF.

V usage is TRBV29-1 and J usage is TRBJ2-4; no clear D. The CDR3 contains 17 residues. The V gene's germline CDR1 is SQVTM and CDR2 ANQGSEA. Trimming cost V 2 bases and J 3 bases, with 20 bases left between them. The CDR3 DNA is TGCAGCGTTGAAAGGCAGGCCCTCGGAGTCGGCAAAAACATTCAGTACTTC. Amino acid sequence: CSVERQALGVGKNIQYF.

This clone appeared a few times. The chain employs TRBV2 and TRBJ1-5; D gene unclear. The CDR3 extends over 15 amino acids. The germline CDR1 and CDR2 sequences are SNHLY and FYNNEI. Trimming shortened V by 4 bases and J by 2 bases, and 12 bases separated the two germline ends. The CDR3 DNA follows: TGTGCCAGCAGTGGGGTTTGGGGAGGCAATCAGCCCCAGCATTTT. It yields the protein CASSGVWGGNQPQHF.

This clone was counted once. V gene TRBV10-3 combines with J gene TRBJ1-2, with a weak D call TRBD1 (5 bases). The CDR3 loop spans 13 amino acids. V was clipped by 2 bases and J by 4 bases, with 8 bases between them. From germline, CDR1 is ENHRY and CDR2 SYGVKD. The CDR3 DNA reads TGTGCCATCAGTGAGGGGACGAGCTATGGCTACACCTTC. Translation: CAISEGTSYGYTF.

The V call is TRBV6-5, the J call TRBJ1-1, with TRBD1 matching 9 bases. The CDR3 loop spans 15 amino acids. Germline CDR1 is MNHEY and CDR2 is SVGAGI. V shed 6 bases, J shed 3 bases, and the junction held 8 bases outside the gene matches. Here the CDR3 DNA reads TGTGCCAGCAGAAGGACAGGGGTTCGGCACACTGAAGCTTTCTTT. As protein: CASRRTGVRHTEAFF.

The chain is built from TRBV18 and TRBJ1-2, with a tentative D call TRBD1 (5 bases). Trimming took 3 bases from V and 2 from J, leaving 10 bases between them. The V gene's germline CDR1 is KGHSH and CDR2 LQKENI. The CDR3 spans 14 residues. The CDR3 region is CASSPTSGNYGYTF. The CDR3 DNA reads TGTGCCAGCTCACCGACTTCAGGGAACTATGGCTACACCTTC. Filled out from reference TRBV18 and TRBJ1-2, the complete variable domain reads NAGVMQNPRHLVRRRGQEARLRCSPMKGHSHVYWYRQLPEEGLKFMVYLQKENIIDESGMPKERFSAEFPKEGPSILRIQQVVRGDSAAYFCASSPTSGNYGYTFGSGTRLTVV.

The chain joins TRBV30 to TRBJ1-4, with a tentative D call TRBD1 (6 bases). The CDR3 spans 13 residues. Germline CDR1 GTSNPN, CDR2 SVGIG (reference sequence). V lost 0 bases and J lost 8, with 10 bases in between. The DNA of the CDR3 is TGTGCCTGGAGTGTAGGCAGGGGAGAAAAACTGTTTTTT. Translation gives CAWSVGRGEKLFF.

In its sample, this clone was seen a few times. The chain is built from TRBV9 and TRBJ2-3; TRBD2 matches at 13 bases. The CDR3 loop spans 15 amino acids. V lost 3 bases to trimming and J lost 4 bases; unmatched junction nucleotides: 2. CDR1 SGDLS and CDR2 YYNGEE come from the germline V gene. The CDR3 reads CASSAGLAGADTQYF. The CDR3 DNA reads as TGTGCCAGCAGCGCCGGACTAGCGGGAGCAGATACGCAGTATTTT.

The sample holds a few counts of this clone. The V gene is TRBV27, the J gene TRBJ2-5; D is possibly TRBD1 or TRBD2 (6 bases each). The CDR3 runs 13 residues. Trimming removed 2 bases at V and 6 bases at J, with 10 bases between. Germline-derived CDR1 and CDR2 are MNHEY and SMNVEV (reference sequence). The CDR3 here is CASSLGGGKTQYF. The CDR3 nucleotides read TGTGCCAGCAGTTTAGGGGGCGGGAAGACCCAGTACTTC.

This chain connects TRBV18 to TRBJ2-7; 8 bases are a match to TRBD2. The trim removed 3 bases at V and 1 base at J, leaving 2 bases unmatched. The CDR3 is made up of 14 amino acids. CDR1 is KGHSH and CDR2 is LQKENI in the germline V gene. CDR3 amino acids: CASSPGLVSYEQYF. CDR3 DNA sequence: TGTGCCAGCTCACCGGGACTAGTTTCCTACGAGCAGTACTTC.

The CDR3 DNA reads TGTGCCAGCAGCTTAACGCCGGACAGGGGAGGGCCTGAAGCTTTCTTT. This translates into CASSLTPDRGGPEAFF. This chain links TRBV7-3 with TRBJ1-1, with 9 bases lining up with TRBD1. There are 16 residues in the CDR3. Trimming at V came to 0 bases and at J to 6 bases, leaving 8 bases not matched to a gene. Germline CDR1 SGHTA, CDR2 FQGTGA.

This sequence joins TRBV6-5 and TRBJ1-1; D uncertain. CDR1 is MNHEY, CDR2 SVGAGI, per germline. The CDR3 sequence is 13 residues long. Between the trimmed V and J ends, which lost 7 bases and 1 base, there was a span of 10 bases. Here the CDR3 reads CASKPTGNTEAFF. The CDR3 DNA sequence: TGTGCCAGCAAACCTACGGGGAACACTGAAGCTTTCTTT.

This sequence joins TRBV4-2 and TRBJ2-5; a possible D gene is TRBD2 (6 bases). Germline lookup yields CDR1 LGHNA and CDR2 YNFKEQ. CDR3 length: 14 residues. The ends were cut back, 5 bases at V and 5 bases at J, with 15 bases in the middle. Here the CDR3 reads CASSATSKQETQYF. In nucleotides, the CDR3 is TGTGCCAGCAGCGCGACTAGTAAGCAGGAGACCCAGTACTTC.

This rearrangement joins TRBV12-3 or TRBV12-4 to TRBJ1-5; no clear D. Trimming pared 3 bases from V and 5 bases from J, leaving 8 bases between. The CDR3 is made up of 13 amino acids. The CDR3 region has the DNA TGTGCCAGCAGTTTCACTTTGGATCAGCCCCAGCATTTT. Translating gives CASSFTLDQPQHF.

V and J are TRBV4-1 and TRBJ2-3; D not resolved. Germline CDR1 reads MGHRA; CDR2 reads YSYEKL. This CDR3 has 15 amino acids. V lost 4 bases, J lost 2 bases, and 13 bases lay in between. The CDR3 loop reads CASSPRWDPTDTQYF. The CDR3 nucleotides read TGCGCCAGCAGCCCCCGCTGGGATCCCACAGATACGCAGTATTTT.

The V call is TRBV3-1 (or the pseudogene TRBV3-2), the J call TRBJ2-5; 13 positions agree with TRBD2. Trimming cost V 4 bases and J 2 bases; bases outside gene matches: 13. CDR1 and CDR2 from the germline V gene are LGHDT and YNNKEL (reference sequence). This CDR3 comprises 19 residues. The CDR3 nucleotides are TGTGCCAGCAGCCTGATACCGGGACTAGCGGGGAGAAGTCAAGAGACCCAGTACTTC. Its translation is CASSLIPGLAGRSQETQYF.

The CDR3 DNA reads TGTGCCAGCTCACCCGGACAAAATGGCTACACCTTC. It codes for CASSPGQNGYTF. The gene calls are TRBV18 and TRBJ1-2; tentatively, D is TRBD1 (5 bases). The germline CDR1 and CDR2 sequences are KGHSH and LQKENI. Between the trimmed V and J ends, which lost 3 bases and 6 bases, there was a span of 8 bases. This CDR3 spans 12 amino acids.